This TCR beta chain came from a study of OX40 agonist ivuxolimab in advanced cancers. As for the study in general: The dose-escalation cohort had hepatocellular carcinoma, melanoma, renal cell or head and neck cancer.

The method was immunoSEQ multiplex PCR; TCRdb's version includes in-frame clones alone and lacks a portion of them. The sample lists fewer than 25,000 clones, just over 85% occurring once. Concerning this clone: The antigen is not known.

Study-wide findings and caveats: Some nonresponders also had low normalized T-cell clonal expansion.

Germline values: CDR1 SEHNR, CDR2 FQNEAQ (reference sequence). This CDR3 spans 14 amino acids. The V end was cut by 5 bases, the J end by 0 bases, with 8 bases between. This receptor was taken from an adult with an advanced solid tumor such as melanoma, head and neck, liver or kidney cancer. Material: CD4+ or CD8+ T cells sorted from blood, obtained in a trial of the OX40 agonist ivuxolimab. This rearrangement joins TRBV7-9 to TRBJ1-3, with D unresolved. CDR3 sequence reads: CASSERNSGNTIYF. CDR3 DNA: TGTGCCAGCAGCGAGCGAAACTCTGGAAACACCATATATTTT.